These 25 T cell receptor beta chains were all obtained from the same sample, sequenced in a study of blood T cell repertoires in COVID-19. The table came from immunoSEQ multiplex PCR; TCRdb's copy has only in-frame clones and leaves some out. The table shows around 270,000 clones, with 80% to 90% occurring only once. Specimen: peripheral blood. The receptors derive from a man aged 35 to 55 with acute or convalescent COVID-19.

The gene calls are TRBV4-2 and TRBJ2-4, with no clear D. From germline, CDR1 is LGHNA and CDR2 YNFKEQ. V lost 0 bases and J lost 8, with 14 bases in between. CDR3 size: 15 residues. CDR3 protein: CASSQDWMQVDIQYF. The CDR3 region has the DNA TGTGCCAGCAGCCAAGACTGGATGCAGGTTGACATTCAGTACTTC.

This chain uses TRBV3-1 (or the pseudogene TRBV3-2) with TRBJ2-3; 8 bases line up with TRBD1. Germline lookup yields CDR1 LGHDT and CDR2 YNNKEL (reference sequence). The V and J ends lost 3 bases and 7 bases, in that order; junction bases with no gene match: 6. CDR3 size: 14 residues. The CDR3 bases are TGTGCCAGCAGCCATCAGGGGGCGCAGTATACGCAGTATTTT. Translation gives CASSHQGAQYTQYF.

This clone was recorded once. The chain couples TRBV7-2 to TRBJ2-2; 7 positions agree with TRBD1. The V gene end was trimmed by 5 bases and the J gene end by 6 bases; junction bases not matched to a gene: 6. The CDR3 has 14 residues. Germline assignment: CDR1 SGHTA and CDR2 FQGNSA. CDR3: CASSPTGAAGELFF. The CDR3, as DNA: TGTGCCAGCAGCCCTACAGGGGCGGCCGGGGAGCTGTTTTTT.

This rearrangement joins TRBV9 to TRBJ1-3, with D perhaps matching TRBD1 (6 bases). Germline CDR1 is SGDLS and CDR2 is YYNGEE. CDR3 length: 14 amino acids. V lost 0 bases, J lost 4 bases, and 8 bases lay in between. Written as DNA, the CDR3 is TGTGCCAGCAGCGTAGGGGGACAAGGAAACACCATATATTTT. Residues: CASSVGGQGNTIYF. The variable domain in full, with the rest retrieved from reference TRBV9 and TRBJ1-3, is DSGVTQTPKHLITATGQRVTLRCSPRSGDLSVYWYQQSLDQGLQFLIQYYNGEERAKGNILERFSAQQFPDLHSELNLSSLELGDSALYFCASSVGGQGNTIYFGEGSWLTVV.

V and J are TRBV5-8 and TRBJ2-3, with D perhaps matching TRBD2 (6 bases). The CDR3 runs to 15 residues. Germline CDR1 SGHTS, CDR2 YDEGEE. V lost 0 bases to trimming and J lost 4 bases, with 12 bases between them. The CDR3 DNA sequence: TGTGCCAGCAGCTTGGGGCCGGGGGTTGCAGATACGCAGTATTTT. Residues: CASSLGPGVADTQYF. The whole variable domain, filled in from reference TRBV5-8 and TRBJ2-3, reads EAGVTQSPTHLIKTRGQQATLRCSPISGHTSVYWYQQALGLGLQFLLWYDEGEERNRGNFPPRFSGRQFPNYSSELNVNALELEDSALYLCASSLGPGVADTQYFGPGTRLTVL.

The chain links TRBV18 to TRBJ2-1; D possibly corresponds to TRBD2 (6 bases). Trimming pared 4 bases from V and 1 base from J, leaving 11 bases between. Germline CDR1 reads KGHSH; CDR2 reads LQKENI. This CDR3 spans 15 amino acids. CDR3 residues: CASSLTGRSYNEQFF. The CDR3, as DNA: TGTGCCAGCTCACTTACGGGGAGGTCCTACAATGAGCAGTTCTTC.

The V gene is TRBV29-1, the J gene TRBJ2-1; TRBD1 matches at 8 bases. Germline values: CDR1 SQVTM, CDR2 ANQGSEA. The CDR3 has 15 residues. The junction had 14 bases not matched to a gene; V was cut back by 6 bases and J by 7 bases. CDR3 nucleotides: TGCAGCGTCGCTACTTACAGGGGGGATGAGAATGAGCAGTTCTTC. Its protein is CSVATYRGDENEQFF.

This rearrangement joins TRBV2 to TRBJ1-5; D is unclear. The CDR3 totals 14 residues. CDR1 and CDR2 from the germline V gene are SNHLY and FYNNEI. With 6 bases removed from V and 1 base from J, the gap between germline ends came to 10 bases. The CDR3 here is CASRGPGSNQPQHF. The CDR3 DNA reads TGTGCCAGCAGGGGCCCTGGGAGCAATCAGCCCCAGCATTTT. Variable domain in full (rest from reference TRBV2 and TRBJ1-5): EPEVTQTPSHQVTQMGQEVILRCVPISNHLYFYWYRQILGQKVEFLVSFYNNEISEKSEIFDDQFSVERPDGSNFTLKIRSTKLEDSAMYFCASRGPGSNQPQHFGDGTRLSIL.

The rearrangement links TRBV18 to TRBJ2-2; D remains ambiguous. The CDR3 covers 14 residues. The V and J ends lost 8 bases and 4 bases respectively, with 14 bases between them. Per germline, CDR1 KGHSH and CDR2 LQKENI. The CDR3 here is CASVSAVGTGELFF. CDR3 DNA: TGTGCCAGCGTTTCCGCGGTGGGCACCGGGGAGCTGTTTTTT.

The chain recombines TRBV24-1 with TRBJ2-1, with D maybe TRBD1 (6 bases). The V gene lost 4 bases and the J gene lost 5 bases, with 11 bases spanning the gap. The length of the CDR3 is 14 residues. Per germline, CDR1 KGHDR and CDR2 SFDVKD. The DNA of the CDR3 is TGTGCCACCAGTGACCCCAGGGGTAACAATGAGCAGTTCTTC. Its translation is CATSDPRGNNEQFF.

The CDR3 DNA reads as TGTGCCAGCAGCCGGGTCGGAGGCACTGAAGCTTTCTTT. Amino acids: CASSRVGGTEAFF. The gene calls are TRBV5-6 and TRBJ1-1; D not certain. Germline CDR1 and CDR2: SGHDT and YYEEEE. CDR3 length: 13 residues. V lost 4 bases to trimming and J lost 4 bases, with 11 bases between them.

The rearrangement links TRBV12-3 or TRBV12-4 to TRBJ1-4, with 9 bases identical to TRBD1. The CDR3 runs to 13 residues. V dropped 6 bases and J dropped 8; count of bases not matched to a gene: 4. The CDR3 reads CASSLGQGEKLFF. The CDR3, as DNA: TGTGCCAGCAGCTTGGGACAGGGCGAAAAACTGTTTTTT.

CDR3 sequence: CASSVGSTYQPQHF. CDR3 DNA: TGTGCCAGCAGCGTAGGGAGTACGTATCAGCCCCAGCATTTT. The J gene is TRBJ1-5, the V gene TRBV9; D is unclear. The V gene lost 0 bases and the J gene lost 5 bases, with 9 bases spanning the gap. Germline-derived CDR1 and CDR2 are SGDLS and YYNGEE. The CDR3 length is 14 residues. The variable domain in full, with the rest retrieved from reference TRBV9 and TRBJ1-5, is DSGVTQTPKHLITATGQRVTLRCSPRSGDLSVYWYQQSLDQGLQFLIQYYNGEERAKGNILERFSAQQFPDLHSELNLSSLELGDSALYFCASSVGSTYQPQHFGDGTRLSIL.

This rearrangement joins TRBV12-3 or TRBV12-4 to TRBJ2-1; the D gene is possibly TRBD2 (7 bases). This CDR3 spans 13 amino acids. V gave up 6 bases and J gave up 12 bases, with 18 bases separating them. The CDR3 DNA follows: TGTGCCAGCAGCCCGGGCGGGGGCCAGGGGCAGTTCTTC. Protein: CASSPGGGQGQFF.

The J gene is TRBJ2-2, the V gene TRBV2; 8 nucleotides line up with TRBD1. Trimming took 4 bases from V and 0 from J; bases not matched to a gene: 4. The CDR3 spans 16 residues. From germline, CDR1 is SNHLY and CDR2 FYNNEI. CDR3 coding DNA: TGTGCCAGCAGTGTTTACAGGGGGACGAACACCGGGGAGCTGTTTTTT. As protein: CASSVYRGTNTGELFF.

This chain joins TRBV25-1 and TRBJ2-7; possibly TRBD1 for D (5 bases). Germline CDR1 MGHDK, CDR2 SYGVNS. The V end lost 3 bases, the J end lost 4 bases, and 19 bases lay between the germline ends. This CDR3 is built from 16 residues. The DNA for the CDR3 is TGTGCCAGCAGTGATTTCGGTAGGGGCAACCTTTACGAGCAGTACTTC. Its translation is CASSDFGRGNLYEQYF.

The count of this clone is one. J is TRBJ1-5 and V is TRBV6-5; 9 bases are a match to TRBD1. CDR3 length equals 15 residues. Germline-derived CDR1 and CDR2 are MNHEY and SVGAGI. J was trimmed by 10 bases and V by 4 bases; bases with no gene match: 11. The CDR3 region has the DNA TGTGCCAGCAGTTCAACAGGGGGCGGGGTGGGACCCCAGCATTTT. It specifies CASSSTGGGVGPQHF.

This sequence joins TRBV3-1 (or the pseudogene TRBV3-2) and TRBJ1-1, with D tentatively TRBD1 (5 bases). CDR3 length equals 13 residues. Trimming left V 3 bases short and J 7 bases short, with 12 bases between. Germline V gene data show CDR1 as LGHDT and CDR2 as YNNKEL (reference sequence). The CDR3 DNA reads TGTGCCAGCAGCCACCTGGGGGAGGGTGAAGCTTTCTTT. Translation gives CASSHLGEGEAFF.

This clone was seen once. This chain links TRBV29-1 with TRBJ2-5; D might be TRBD1 (5 bases). V was pared by 5 bases and J by 0 bases, with 7 bases between. Germline-derived CDR1 and CDR2 are SQVTM and ANQGSEA. The CDR3 contains 12 residues. CDR3: CSVSGNQETQYF. DNA for the CDR3: TGCAGCGTTTCAGGGAACCAAGAGACCCAGTACTTC.

CDR3 protein: CASSKQGARNEQFF. The CDR3 region has the DNA TGTGCCAGCAGTAAACAGGGGGCGCGGAATGAGCAGTTCTTC. This chain joins TRBV2 and TRBJ2-1; TRBD1 agrees at 9 bases. CDR1 SNHLY and CDR2 FYNNEI come from the germline V gene. The CDR3 sequence is 14 residues long. J lost 7 bases, V lost 5 bases, and 6 bases had no gene match.

The chain combines TRBV5-1 with TRBJ2-7, with 9 bases aligning to TRBD1. V shed 4 bases, J shed 3 bases, and the junction held 5 bases outside the gene matches. Germline CDR1 and CDR2: SGHRS and YFSETQ. This CDR3 is built from 14 residues. CDR3 protein: CASSMGTGYYEQYF. The CDR3 DNA sequence: TGCGCCAGCAGCATGGGGACAGGGTACTACGAGCAGTACTTC.

This clone was detected a few times. The chain employs TRBV10-3 and TRBJ1-5; 9 nucleotides line up with TRBD1. The CDR3 has 13 amino acids. Germline V lookup: CDR1 ENHRY, CDR2 SYGVKD. Germline trimming cut 10 bases from V and 3 bases from J; bases unmatched to any gene: 4. The CDR3, as DNA: TGTGCCACTGGACAGGGGCTCAATCAGCCCCAGCATTTT. It is translated as CATGQGLNQPQHF.

The genes are TRBV3-1 (or the pseudogene TRBV3-2) and TRBJ2-3; 7 nucleotides match TRBD1. The CDR3 has 13 amino acids. CDR1 and CDR2 from the germline V gene are LGHDT and YNNKEL (reference sequence). The V gene end was trimmed by 5 bases and the J gene end by 3 bases; junction bases not matched to a gene: 2. The CDR3 loop reads CASSKQGTDTQYF. CDR3 DNA: TGTGCCAGCAGCAAACAGGGGACAGATACGCAGTATTTT.

This clone is a singleton in its sample. The rearrangement uses TRBV3-1 (or the pseudogene TRBV3-2) and TRBJ1-4; D not resolved. Germline CDR1 is LGHDT and CDR2 is YNNKEL (reference sequence). Trimming cost V 4 bases and J 7 bases, with 13 bases left between them. CDR3 length: 14 residues. The CDR3 sequence is CASSPSREGEKLFF. CDR3 nucleotides: TGTGCCAGCAGCCCCTCGAGGGAAGGTGAAAAACTGTTTTTT.

CDR3 loop: CASSPRDNNYGYTF. CDR3 nucleotides: TGCGCCAGCAGCCCACGGGACAACAACTATGGCTACACCTTC. The chain carries TRBV5-1 and TRBJ1-2; D possibly corresponds to TRBD1 (6 bases). Trimming left V 4 bases short and J 2 bases short, with 12 bases between. The CDR3 extends over 14 amino acids. CDR1 and CDR2 (germline): SGHRS, YFSETQ.